Listed below are T cell receptor beta chains from one sample, sequenced in a study of blood T cells in healthy people across ages. TCRdb used MiXCR to reprocess the 5' RACE reads, holding one entry per CDR3 protein. The top ten clones hold roughly 23% of a sample with over 1,500,000 distinct CDR3 sequences, around 42% of them seen once. The sequenced material came from blood. All receptors derive from a human donor in good health. Each CDR3 is given with its conserved first and last residue. D genes are given only for firm matches. Clone size is given for some rows only: seen once, a few or many times, or a class if the clone is expanded.

J gene: TRBJ2-1
D gene: NA
V gene: TRBV20-1
clone size: few
CDR3 protein: CSAGLISYNEQFF
CDR3 DNA: TGCAGTGCCGGACTAATCTCCTACAATGAGCAGTTCTTC

J gene: TRBJ2-1
D gene: TRBD2
V gene: TRBV7-2
clone size: NA
CDR3 protein: CASSSTTSLLFNEQFF
CDR3 DNA: TGTGCCAGCAGCTCCACGACTAGCCTACTATTCAATGAGCAGTTCTTC

J gene: TRBJ1-2
D gene: NA
V gene: TRBV28
clone size: many
CDR3 protein: CASSFSYTPDGYTF
CDR3 DNA: TGTGCCAGCAGTTTCTCTTATACCCCCGATGGCTACACCTTC

J gene: TRBJ2-1
D gene: NA
V gene: TRBV27
clone size: few
CDR3 protein: CASSFLTYEQFF
CDR3 DNA: TGTGCCAGCAGTTTCTTGACCTACGAGCAGTTCTTC

J gene: TRBJ2-1
D gene: TRBD1
V gene: TRBV29-1
clone size: once
CDR3 protein: CSTGRDRVSYNEQFF
CDR3 DNA: TGCAGCACTGGACGGGACAGGGTTAGTTACAATGAGCAGTTCTTC

J gene: TRBJ2-7
D gene: NA
V gene: TRBV10-3
clone size: NA
CDR3 protein: CAISEAAYEQYF
CDR3 DNA: TGTGCCATCAGTGAGGCGGCCTACGAGCAGTACTTC

J gene: TRBJ2-7
D gene: TRBD2
V gene: TRBV4-1
clone size: NA
CDR3 protein: CASSQDAPTSGKSYEQYF
CDR3 DNA: TGCGCCAGCAGCCAAGACGCCCCTACTAGCGGAAAATCCTACGAGCAGTACTTC

J gene: TRBJ1-2
D gene: NA
V gene: TRBV20-1
clone size: NA
CDR3 protein: CSASRGYTF
CDR3 DNA: TGCAGTGCTAGCCGGGGCTACACCTTC

J gene: TRBJ2-7
D gene: TRBD2
V gene: TRBV6-2/TRBV6-3
clone size: few
CDR3 protein: CASKLSGGSYEQYF
CDR3 DNA: TGTGCCAGCAAACTTAGCGGGGGGAGCTACGAGCAGTACTTC

J gene: TRBJ2-3
D gene: NA
V gene: TRBV10-3
clone size: few
CDR3 protein: CAISESGEPDTQYF
CDR3 DNA: TGTGCCATCAGTGAGTCTGGGGAACCAGATACGCAGTATTTT

J gene: TRBJ2-1
D gene: TRBD2
V gene: TRBV6-2/TRBV6-3
clone size: NA
CDR3 protein: CASSYSTLAGGPYNEQFF
CDR3 DNA: TGTGCCAGCAGTTACTCGACCCTAGCGGGGGGGCCTTACAATGAGCAGTTCTTC

J gene: TRBJ2-5
D gene: TRBD2
V gene: TRBV3-1
clone size: NA
CDR3 protein: CASSQVDRGGLVILETQYF
CDR3 DNA: TGTGCCAGCAGCCAGGTAGATCGAGGGGGACTAGTTATCTTGGAGACCCAGTACTTC

J gene: TRBJ1-5
D gene: TRBD1
V gene: TRBV2
clone size: NA
CDR3 protein: CASRGQLGSNQPQHF
CDR3 DNA: TGTGCCAGCCGGGGACAGTTGGGGTCCAATCAGCCCCAGCATTTT

J gene: TRBJ2-4
D gene: NA
V gene: TRBV3-1
clone size: once
CDR3 protein: CASSQGGRPGKNIQYF
CDR3 DNA: TGTGCCAGCAGCCAAGGAGGGCGCCCCGGGAAAAACATTCAGTACTTC

J gene: TRBJ1-2
D gene: TRBD1
V gene: TRBV3-1
clone size: NA
CDR3 protein: CASWTGAAGGYTF
CDR3 DNA: TGTGCCAGTTGGACAGGGGCGGCGGGAGGCTACACCTTC

J gene: TRBJ2-1
D gene: TRBD2
V gene: TRBV6-6
clone size: NA
CDR3 protein: CASSIYVVAGGGEQFF
CDR3 DNA: TGTGCCAGCAGTATTTACGTGGTAGCGGGGGGGGGTGAGCAGTTCTTC

J gene: TRBJ1-1
D gene: NA
V gene: TRBV6-6
clone size: NA
CDR3 protein: CASSYKGDFTFF
CDR3 DNA: TGTGCCAGCAGTTACAAGGGGGATTTTACTTTCTTT

J gene: TRBJ2-3
D gene: NA
V gene: TRBV6-5
clone size: NA
CDR3 protein: CASSYSGLAVSTDTQYF
CDR3 DNA: TGTGCCAGCAGTTACTCGGGGTTAGCGGTTAGCACAGATACGCAGTATTTT

J gene: TRBJ2-5
D gene: TRBD2
V gene: TRBV2
clone size: few
CDR3 protein: CASSGGRTSGQETQYF
CDR3 DNA: TGTGCCAGCAGTGGAGGTCGGACTAGCGGCCAAGAGACCCAGTACTTC

J gene: TRBJ1-2
D gene: NA
V gene: TRBV4-3
clone size: NA
CDR3 protein: CASSQDLGLSYGYTF
CDR3 DNA: TGCGCCAGCAGCCAAGATTTAGGACTGAGCTATGGCTACACCTTC

J gene: TRBJ1-2
D gene: NA
V gene: TRBV5-1
clone size: few
CDR3 protein: CASSLAQGYYGYTF
CDR3 DNA: TGCGCCAGCAGCTTGGCCCAAGGATACTATGGCTACACCTTC

J gene: TRBJ1-1
D gene: TRBD1
V gene: TRBV4-1
clone size: NA
CDR3 protein: CASSQGQAGTGGTEAFF
CDR3 DNA: TGCGCCAGCAGCCAGGGTCAGGCAGGGACAGGGGGCACTGAAGCTTTCTTT

J gene: TRBJ2-7
D gene: NA
V gene: TRBV12-3/TRBV12-4
clone size: NA
CDR3 protein: CASSAPNRDEQYF
CDR3 DNA: TGTGCCAGCAGTGCCCCTAACAGGGACGAGCAGTACTTC

J gene: TRBJ2-3
D gene: TRBD2
V gene: TRBV28
clone size: NA
CDR3 protein: CASSRQRRGRIDPQYF
CDR3 DNA: TGTGCCAGCAGTCGTCAGCGGCGGGGGAGGATAGATCCGCAGTATTTT

J gene: TRBJ2-3
D gene: NA
V gene: TRBV12-3/TRBV12-4
clone size: few
CDR3 protein: CASSLDPRGTRADTQYF
CDR3 DNA: TGTGCCAGCAGTTTGGATCCTAGGGGAACTCGGGCAGATACGCAGTATTTT

J gene: TRBJ1-6
D gene: NA
V gene: TRBV14
clone size: NA
CDR3 protein: CASSQKPLGSSYNSPLHF
CDR3 DNA: TGTGCCAGCAGCCAAAAACCCCTAGGGAGCTCCTATAATTCACCCCTCCACTTT

J gene: TRBJ2-5
D gene: NA
V gene: TRBV20-1
clone size: many
CDR3 protein: CSASTTGGETQYF
CDR3 DNA: TGCAGTGCTAGTACTACCGGGGGTGAGACCCAGTACTTC

J gene: TRBJ2-3
D gene: NA
V gene: TRBV12-3/TRBV12-4
clone size: NA
CDR3 protein: CASSRPGQSTDTQYF
CDR3 DNA: TGTGCCAGCAGCCGACCGGGCCAAAGCACAGATACGCAGTATTTT

J gene: TRBJ2-5
D gene: NA
V gene: TRBV18
clone size: few
CDR3 protein: CASSPIGTAQETQYF
CDR3 DNA: TGTGCCAGCTCACCAATAGGCACGGCCCAAGAGACCCAGTACTTC

J gene: TRBJ1-4
D gene: NA
V gene: TRBV29-1
clone size: NA
CDR3 protein: CGADTAGTLNEKLFF
CDR3 DNA: TGCGGAGCCGACACCGCCGGAACACTTAATGAAAAACTGTTTTTT

J gene: TRBJ2-1
D gene: NA
V gene: TRBV29-1
clone size: NA
CDR3 protein: CSVTRGIPYNEQFF
CDR3 DNA: TGCAGCGTTACGAGGGGAATCCCCTACAATGAGCAGTTCTTC

J gene: TRBJ2-5
D gene: NA
V gene: TRBV6-2/TRBV6-3
clone size: NA
CDR3 protein: CASSYSKSRSEETQYF
CDR3 DNA: TGTGCCAGCAGTTACTCGAAGAGCAGGTCAGAAGAGACCCAGTACTTC

J gene: TRBJ1-2
D gene: NA
V gene: TRBV2
clone size: few
CDR3 protein: CASSVSVDYGYTF
CDR3 DNA: TGTGCCAGCAGTGTAAGTGTGGACTATGGCTACACCTTC

J gene: TRBJ1-2
D gene: NA
V gene: TRBV5-1
clone size: NA
CDR3 protein: CASSWETWSDGYTF
CDR3 DNA: TGCGCCAGCAGCTGGGAGACGTGGAGCGATGGCTACACCTTC

J gene: TRBJ1-1
D gene: NA
V gene: TRBV10-2
clone size: NA
CDR3 protein: CASRARQRRDTEAFF
CDR3 DNA: TGCGCCAGCAGAGCTCGACAGCGAAGGGACACTGAAGCTTTCTTT

J gene: TRBJ2-7
D gene: TRBD2
V gene: TRBV4-3
clone size: NA
CDR3 protein: CASSQDIASGGTSYEQYF
CDR3 DNA: TGCGCCAGCAGTCAAGATATCGCTAGCGGGGGGACTTCCTACGAGCAGTACTTC

J gene: TRBJ2-1
D gene: NA
V gene: TRBV7-2
clone size: NA
CDR3 protein: CTSSFRASRMPRSYNEQFF
CDR3 DNA: TGTACCAGCAGCTTTCGGGCTAGTAGGATGCCCAGGTCCTACAATGAGCAGTTCTTC

J gene: TRBJ1-2
D gene: NA
V gene: TRBV9
clone size: NA
CDR3 protein: CASSSRGEDTGRIGYTF
CDR3 DNA: TGTGCCAGCAGCTCGCGCGGAGAGGATACAGGGCGGATCGGCTACACCTTC

J gene: TRBJ2-7
D gene: TRBD1
V gene: TRBV27
clone size: few
CDR3 protein: CASRTGTATYEQYF
CDR3 DNA: TGTGCCAGCAGGACCGGGACAGCTACCTACGAGCAGTACTTC

J gene: TRBJ2-1
D gene: TRBD1
V gene: TRBV20-1
clone size: few
CDR3 protein: CSARVGTGWNEQFF
CDR3 DNA: TGCAGTGCTAGAGTGGGGACAGGGTGGAATGAGCAGTTCTTC

J gene: TRBJ1-5
D gene: NA
V gene: TRBV3-1
clone size: few
CDR3 protein: CASSQDPTGSNQPQHF
CDR3 DNA: TGTGCCAGCAGCCAAGATCCGACTGGAAGCAATCAGCCCCAGCATTTT

J gene: TRBJ1-2
D gene: NA
V gene: TRBV15
clone size: few
CDR3 protein: CATSRDRQTEGDYGYTF
CDR3 DNA: TGTGCCACCAGCAGAGATAGGCAGACAGAGGGGGACTATGGCTACACCTTC